This passage covers 20 T cell receptor beta chains from one sample sequenced in a study of T cell responses to AZD1222 COVID-19 vaccine. The method was immunoSEQ multiplex PCR; TCRdb's version includes in-frame clones alone and lacks a portion of them. In the table there are 150,000 to 200,000 clones, approximately 95% of which are singletons. The source material was peripheral blood, sampled on day 0 of AZD1222 vaccination. These receptor sequences come from an adult in good health.

The chain has TRBV2 and TRBJ1-1, with 9 bases lining up with TRBD1. The J segment lost 1 base and the V segment lost 11 bases, leaving 5 bases of the junction unmatched. This CDR3 has 13 amino acids. Germline V gene lookup returns CDR1 SNHLY and CDR2 FYNNEI. In DNA form, the CDR3 reads TGTGCCGGACAGGGGCGGGAGAACACTGAAGCTTTCTTT. Residues: CAGQGRENTEAFF.

This clone appeared once. The chain is built from TRBV10-1 and TRBJ1-4; tentative D call: TRBD1 (5 bases). V was pared by 6 bases and J by 4 bases, with 15 bases between. Germline CDR1 is WNHNN and CDR2 is SYGVQD (reference sequence). The CDR3 extends over 15 amino acids. CDR3 DNA: TGCGCCAGCAGACCGGGACTCCTGGATAATGAAAAACTGTTTTTT. Translation: CASRPGLLDNEKLFF.

This rearrangement joins TRBV13 to TRBJ2-1, with TRBD1 identical over 10 bases. This CDR3 is 16 amino acids long. V shed 1 base, J shed 4 bases, and the junction held 4 bases outside the gene matches. CDR1 is PRHDT and CDR2 is FYEKMQ in the germline V gene (reference sequence). CDR3 loop: CASSLAGQGLYNEQFF. CDR3 nucleotide sequence: TGTGCCAGCAGCTTAGCGGGACAGGGGTTGTACAATGAGCAGTTCTTC. Full variable domain (missing parts from reference TRBV13 and TRBJ2-1): AAGVIQSPRHLIKEKRETATLKCYPIPRHDTVYWYQQGPGQDPQFLISFYEKMQSDKGSIPDRFSAQQFSDYHSELNMSSLELGDSALYFCASSLAGQGLYNEQFFGPGTRLTVL.

V gene TRBV2 combines with J gene TRBJ1-1; maybe TRBD1 (6 bases). V lost 7 bases to trimming and J lost 4 bases, with 16 bases between them. The CDR3 runs to 14 residues. Looked up from germline, CDR1 is SNHLY and CDR2 is FYNNEI. Here the CDR3 reads CASNIEGGPTEAFF. DNA for the CDR3: TGTGCCAGCAATATCGAGGGGGGGCCCACTGAAGCTTTCTTT.

The genes are TRBV4-1 and TRBJ2-5, with D possibly TRBD2 on 5 matching bases. This CDR3 contains 17 residues. CDR1 and CDR2 from the germline V gene are MGHRA and YSYEKL. V lost 1 base and J lost 1, with 16 bases in between. The CDR3 is CASSQVRSKLAQETQYF. The CDR3 nucleotides read TGCGCCAGCAGCCAAGTGCGGAGTAAGCTAGCCCAAGAGACCCAGTACTTC.

The CDR3 DNA sequence: TGTGCCAGCAGCTTACCGGCGGGCATGAACACTGAAGCTTTCTTT. It is translated as CASSLPAGMNTEAFF. This sequence joins TRBV7-9 and TRBJ1-1; the D is unclear. The V end lost 2 bases, the J end lost 0 bases, and 10 bases lay between the germline ends. Germline lookup yields CDR1 SEHNR and CDR2 FQNEAQ (reference sequence). This CDR3 contains 15 residues.

The DNA of the CDR3 is TGCGCCAGCAGCTTGCCTGTGGGGGGCGGGCCAGAGACCCAGTACTTC. Protein sequence: CASSLPVGGGPETQYF. The V call is TRBV5-1, the J call TRBJ2-5; D might be TRBD1 or TRBD2, each matching 6 bases. From germline, CDR1 is SGHRS and CDR2 YFSETQ. CDR3 size: 16 residues. The V and J ends lost 1 base and 4 bases respectively, with 17 bases between them.

This chain connects TRBV2 to TRBJ2-2, with no clear D. With 8 bases removed from V and 4 bases from J, the gap between germline ends came to 17 bases. From germline, CDR1 is SNHLY and CDR2 FYNNEI. The CDR3 loop spans 15 amino acids. The CDR3 DNA reads as TGTGCCAGCGCCGGGTTAACGTCGGGCACCGGGGAGCTGTTTTTT. It codes for CASAGLTSGTGELFF.

The chain employs TRBV7-7 and TRBJ2-1, with 8 bases lining up with TRBD2. Per germline, CDR1 SSHAT and CDR2 FNYEAQ (reference sequence). The ends lost 2 bases at V and 5 bases at J; junction bases unmatched: 5. This CDR3 contains 15 residues. CDR3 protein: CASSLSAGAHNEQFF. The CDR3, as DNA: TGTGCCAGCAGCTTATCAGCGGGGGCTCACAATGAGCAGTTCTTC.

In this sample, this clone turned up once. The chain joins TRBV5-8 to TRBJ1-2; D is undetermined. Germline CDR1 is SGHTS and CDR2 is YDEGEE. This CDR3 spans 17 amino acids. The V end was cut by 0 bases, the J end by 7 bases, with 22 bases between. CDR3 nucleotide sequence: TGTGCCAGCAGCTTGGAGTCGGCGGCCACTACTGTTGCTGGCTACACCTTC. Protein: CASSLESAATTVAGYTF. Filled out from reference TRBV5-8 and TRBJ1-2, the complete variable domain reads EAGVTQSPTHLIKTRGQQATLRCSPISGHTSVYWYQQALGLGLQFLLWYDEGEERNRGNFPPRFSGRQFPNYSSELNVNALELEDSALYLCASSLESAATTVAGYTFGSGTRLTVV.

The V and J genes are TRBV5-1 and TRBJ2-1; 9 bases map to TRBD2. This CDR3 spans 14 amino acids. The germline V gene encodes CDR1 SGHRS and CDR2 YFSETQ. V dropped 2 bases and J dropped 7; count of bases not matched to a gene: 4. The CDR3 reads CASSLAGGRNEQFF. As DNA, the CDR3 is TGCGCCAGCAGCTTAGCGGGAGGACGGAATGAGCAGTTCTTC.

The chain recombines TRBV14 with TRBJ1-6; possible D gene TRBD1, 6 bases. CDR1 and CDR2 (germline): SGHDN, FVKESK. The V and J ends lost 3 bases and 7 bases respectively, with 13 bases between them. CDR3 size: 15 residues. The CDR3 nucleotides are TGTGCCAGCAGCCAGATCCGGGGGCAGAATTCACCCCTCCACTTT. This sequence encodes CASSQIRGQNSPLHF.

The chain combines TRBV6-1 with TRBJ1-5; no firm D call. CDR3 length: 14 residues. Trimming pared 3 bases from V and 0 bases from J, leaving 6 bases between. Germline loops: CDR1 MNHNS, CDR2 SASEGT. CDR3 sequence reads: CASSDPYSNQPQHF. The CDR3 DNA sequence: TGTGCCAGCAGTGATCCCTATAGCAATCAGCCCCAGCATTTT.

The chain employs TRBV3-1 (or the pseudogene TRBV3-2) and TRBJ1-1; a weak D match, TRBD1 (5 bases). With 8 bases removed from V and 2 bases from J, the gap between germline ends came to 21 bases. This CDR3 has 16 amino acids. Per the germline V gene, CDR1 is LGHDT and CDR2 is YNNKEL (reference sequence). The CDR3 here is CASAPSWGTVNTEAFF. The DNA of the CDR3 is TGTGCCAGCGCTCCCAGTTGGGGGACGGTAAACACTGAAGCTTTCTTT.

The rearrangement links TRBV21-1 to TRBJ2-1; the tabulated D call, TRBD2, remains unverified against the DNA. TRBV21-1 is recorded as a pseudogene. The CDR3 loop spans 15 amino acids. The CDR3 DNA is TGTGCCAGCAGCCAGACTAGCGGCGGTGCAAATGAGCAGTTCTTC. The encoded protein is CASSQTSGGANEQFF.

The rearrangement joins TRBV5-5 to TRBJ2-1; the match to TRBD2 covers 8 bases. CDR1 SGHKS and CDR2 YYEKEE come from the germline V gene (reference sequence). The CDR3 length is 19 residues. V was pared by 1 base and J by 3 bases, with 15 bases of the junction left unmatched. The chain's CDR3 is CASSLSGGGIAGDYNEQFF. CDR3 coding DNA: TGTGCCAGCAGCTTGTCGGGCGGGGGGATCGCGGGCGACTACAATGAGCAGTTCTTC.

V usage is TRBV19 and J usage is TRBJ2-7, with TRBD2 as a possible D gene (6 bases). Trimming stripped 5 bases from V and 5 bases from J, with 10 bases between. This CDR3 region has 12 residues. Germline assignment: CDR1 LNHDA and CDR2 SQIVND (reference sequence). CDR3 loop: CASSGGANEQYF. The CDR3 DNA is TGTGCCAGTAGTGGCGGGGCCAACGAGCAGTACTTC.

The chain carries TRBV7-9 and TRBJ1-3, with D possibly matching TRBD1 (6 bases). Trimming cost V 6 bases and J 1 base, with 10 bases left between them. CDR3 size: 14 residues. The germline V gene encodes CDR1 SEHNR and CDR2 FQNEAQ (reference sequence). CDR3 sequence reads: CASSYRVSGNTIYF. Here the CDR3 DNA reads TGTGCCAGCAGTTACAGGGTTTCTGGAAACACCATATATTTT.

This clone was found once. This rearrangement joins TRBV6-1 to TRBJ1-3; no reliable D call. CDR1 and CDR2 (germline): MNHNS, SASEGT. V was trimmed by 2 bases and J by 1 base, leaving 6 bases between them. This CDR3 spans 14 amino acids. The CDR3 loop is CASSETLSGNTIYF. In DNA form, the CDR3 reads TGTGCCAGCAGTGAAACCCTATCTGGAAACACCATATATTTT.

The chain joins TRBV27 to TRBJ1-2; TRBD1 might be the D (6 bases). The CDR3 consists of 19 residues. Germline values: CDR1 MNHEY, CDR2 SMNVEV (reference sequence). The V and J ends lost 0 bases and 4 bases respectively, with 24 bases between them. CDR3 protein: CASSLSNSPRLSRGYGYTF. Written as DNA, the CDR3 is TGTGCCAGCAGTTTATCGAACAGCCCCCGACTCTCCAGGGGCTATGGCTACACCTTC.